One TCR beta chain is described in this entry. The antigen is not known. One entry per CDR3 protein, called by TCRdb with MiXCR from the reads. The repertoire holds more than 20,000 distinct CDR3 sequences, 22% seen once, with about 89% in the top ten. The CDR3 runs 16 residues. J lost 1 base, V lost 2 bases, and 6 bases had no gene match. Germline-derived CDR1 and CDR2 are SQVTM and ANQGSEA. These data originate in a study of T cell repertoires in cytomegalovirus infection. Across the whole study: Public TCR beta signatures provided an indication of both CMV infection and a matching HLA type.

The V and J genes are TRBV29-1 and TRBJ2-2, with 8 bases lining up with TRBD1. The specimen comprised CD8+ T cells from cultured PBMCs, sampled from culture after CMV antigen stimulation. This sequence was found in a human donor in good health (CMV status not recorded). Some clones in this sample may be carry-over from other donors' samples. CDR3 coding DNA: TGCAGCGTTGAACCCTCCGGGACAGGGAACACCGGGGAGCTGTTTTTT. It codes for CSVEPSGTGNTGELFF.